The sequence of this T cell receptor (beta chain) was determined in a study of neurological immune-mediated disorders. The authors made cDNA by 5'RACE with 10-nucleotide random UMIs. TCRdb used MiXCR to reprocess the 5' RACE reads, holding one entry per CDR3 protein. The sample carries over 11,000 distinct CDR3 sequences, about 10% recorded once. Healthy control samples came from blood bank volunteers in Maryland, USA. From 2 million PBMCs stored at -80 C, the unsorted libraries were generated. This clonotype was seen many times. The germline CDR1 and CDR2 sequences are SGHRS and YFSETQ. The CDR3 runs to 16 residues. V shed 1 base and J shed 5 bases, with 17 bases lying between them.

Sequencing input: PBMCs. The receptor was isolated from a woman between 35 and 50 years old in good health. The J gene is TRBJ2-3, the V gene TRBV5-1, with D possibly TRBD2 on 6 matching bases. CDR3 sequence (DNA): TGCGCCAGCAGCTTGAGCCGGGACTGGGCACAAGATACGCAGTATTTT. Encoded protein: CASSLSRDWAQDTQYF. Variable domain in full (rest from reference TRBV5-1 and TRBJ2-3): KAGVTQTPRYLIKTRGQQVTLSCSPISGHRSVSWYQQTPGQGLQFLFEYFSETQRNKGNFPGRFSGRQFSNSRSEMNVSTLELGDSALYLCASSLSRDWAQDTQYFGPGTRLTVL.